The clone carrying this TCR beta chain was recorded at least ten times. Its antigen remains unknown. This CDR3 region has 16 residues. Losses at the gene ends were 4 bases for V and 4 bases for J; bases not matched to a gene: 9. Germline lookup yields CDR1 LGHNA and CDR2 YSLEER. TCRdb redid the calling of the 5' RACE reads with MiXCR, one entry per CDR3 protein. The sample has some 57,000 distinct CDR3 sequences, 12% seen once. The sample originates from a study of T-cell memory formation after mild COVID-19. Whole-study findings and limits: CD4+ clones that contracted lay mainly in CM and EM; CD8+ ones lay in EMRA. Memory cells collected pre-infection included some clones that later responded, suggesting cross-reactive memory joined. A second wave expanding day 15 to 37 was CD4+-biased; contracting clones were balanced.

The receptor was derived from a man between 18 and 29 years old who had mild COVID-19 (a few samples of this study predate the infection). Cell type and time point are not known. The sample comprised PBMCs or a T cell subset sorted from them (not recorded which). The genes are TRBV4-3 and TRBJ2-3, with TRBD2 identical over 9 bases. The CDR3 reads CASSRLGGGGPDTQYF. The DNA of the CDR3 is TGCGCCAGCAGCCGACTAGGCGGGGGGGGACCAGATACGCAGTATTTT.